This TCR beta chain was retrieved from a study of cytomegalovirus exposure and HLA in healthy donors. Study findings and constraints: Most likely, a cluster of highly shared sequence variants arose as a sequencing artifact. Immune exposure information comprised only CMV serostatus. A missense DCLRE1C variant was associated with V- and J-gene trimming of TCR beta chains in a later analysis, and an independent cohort replicated the association.

Worth noting for this clone: Its antigen is not known.

The PCR employed 60 Vbeta primers together with 13 Jbeta primers. Assay used: immunoSEQ multiplex PCR; TCRdb lists only in-frame clones, some missing. The table records over 150,000 clones, about three quarters of them present only once. Whereas donors were nominally healthy upon sampling, unrecorded immune exposures were probable. V lost 2 bases, J lost 7 bases, and 3 bases stayed unmatched. This CDR3 spans 16 amino acids. The germline CDR1 and CDR2 sequences are MNHEY and SVGAGI. The source of this sequence is a woman in her thirties or forties in good health and CMV-seropositive. The V and J genes are TRBV6-5 and TRBJ1-6; 12 bases align to TRBD1. Sequencing was done on a sample of PBMCs. The CDR3 reads CASSYIGTGGNSPLHF. For the CDR3, the DNA is TGTGCCAGCAGTTACATTGGGACAGGGGGCAATTCACCCCTCCACTTT.